This entry concerns a single T cell receptor (beta chain). The antigen remains undetermined. Each donor had roughly 10 milliliters of peripheral blood drawn. Per sample, no less than 5.5 micrograms of total RNA were extracted. These data originate in a study of blood T cells in healthy people across ages. Findings and caveats of the study: Strong correlation existed between TCR beta diversity and naive T cell percentage.

J was trimmed by 0 bases and V by 4 bases; bases with no gene match: 12. The CDR3 has 19 residues. Germline V gene lookup returns CDR1 SGDLS and CDR2 YYNGEE. A J-beta primer mix and a sample-barcoded 5' primer were used in a second PCR of roughly 6 to 12 cycles. All samples gave at least 2.5 million CDR3-containing paired-end reads. MiXCR, run by TCRdb on the 5' RACE reads, gives a single entry per CDR3 protein. The table includes 1.5 million to 2 million distinct CDR3 sequences, 34% detected once. The source material was blood. The rearrangement uses TRBV9 and TRBJ2-7; TRBD2 agrees at 14 bases. This sequence originates from a woman in her twenties or thirties in good health. The CDR3 DNA sequence: TGTGCCAGCAGCTTCGGACTAGCGGGAGGTAGCGACCCCTCCTACGAGCAGTACTTC. It is translated as CASSFGLAGGSDPSYEQYF.